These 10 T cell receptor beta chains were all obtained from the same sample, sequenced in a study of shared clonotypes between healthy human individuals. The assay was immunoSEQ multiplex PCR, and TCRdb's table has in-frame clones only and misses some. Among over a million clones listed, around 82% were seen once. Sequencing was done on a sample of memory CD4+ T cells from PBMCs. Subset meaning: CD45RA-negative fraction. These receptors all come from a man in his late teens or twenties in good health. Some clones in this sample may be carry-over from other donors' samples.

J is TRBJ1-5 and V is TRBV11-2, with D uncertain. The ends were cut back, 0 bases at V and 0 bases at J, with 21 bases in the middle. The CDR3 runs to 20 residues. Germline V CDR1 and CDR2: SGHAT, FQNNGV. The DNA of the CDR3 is TGTGCCAGCAGCTTAGATGCCTTTAGCGGTACTATTTATAGCAATCAGCCCCAGCATTTT. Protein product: CASSLDAFSGTIYSNQPQHF.

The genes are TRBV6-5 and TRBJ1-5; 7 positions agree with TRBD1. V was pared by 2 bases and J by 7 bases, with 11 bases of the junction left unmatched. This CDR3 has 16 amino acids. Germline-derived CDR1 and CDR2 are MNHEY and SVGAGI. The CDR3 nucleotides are TGTGCCAGCAGTTACAAGGGGGGCCCAGGGGGACAGCCCCAGCATTTT. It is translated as CASSYKGGPGGQPQHF.

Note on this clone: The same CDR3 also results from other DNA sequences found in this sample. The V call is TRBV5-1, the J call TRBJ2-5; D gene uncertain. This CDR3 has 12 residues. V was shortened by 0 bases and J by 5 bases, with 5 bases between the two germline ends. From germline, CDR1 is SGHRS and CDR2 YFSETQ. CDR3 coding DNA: TGCGCCAGCAGCTTGGATGCTGAGACCCAGTACTTC. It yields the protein CASSLDAETQYF.

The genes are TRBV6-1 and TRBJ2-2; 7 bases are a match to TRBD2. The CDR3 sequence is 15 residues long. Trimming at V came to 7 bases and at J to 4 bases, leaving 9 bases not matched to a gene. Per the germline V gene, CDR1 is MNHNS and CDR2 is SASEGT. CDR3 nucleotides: TGTGCCAGCACCCGATCCGGGGGGTTCACCGGGGAGCTGTTTTTT. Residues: CASTRSGGFTGELFF.

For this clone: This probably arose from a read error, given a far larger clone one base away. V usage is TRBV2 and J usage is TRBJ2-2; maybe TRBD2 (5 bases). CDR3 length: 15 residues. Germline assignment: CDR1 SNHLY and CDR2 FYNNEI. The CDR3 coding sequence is TGTGCCAGCGATTTGAGGCAGGCGAACACCGGGGAGCCGTTTTTT. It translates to CASDLRQANTGEPFF.

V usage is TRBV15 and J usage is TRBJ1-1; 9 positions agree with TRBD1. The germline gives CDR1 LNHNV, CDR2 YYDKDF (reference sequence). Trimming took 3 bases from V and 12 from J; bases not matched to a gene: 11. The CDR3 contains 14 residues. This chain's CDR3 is CATSRDPGTGTTFF. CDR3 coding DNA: TGTGCCACCAGCAGGGACCCCGGGACAGGGACAACTTTCTTT.

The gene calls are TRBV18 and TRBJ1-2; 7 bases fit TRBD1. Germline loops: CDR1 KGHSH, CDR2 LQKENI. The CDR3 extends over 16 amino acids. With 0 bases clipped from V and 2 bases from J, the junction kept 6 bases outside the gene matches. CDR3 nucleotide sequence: TGTGCCAGCTCACCACCGGGTGAGGGGGCGAACTATGGCTACACCTTC. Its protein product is CASSPPGEGANYGYTF.

As DNA, the CDR3 is TGTGCCAGCAGCCCTGTAGATCAAGAGACCCAGTACTTC. Translating gives CASSPVDQETQYF. The chain links TRBV7-3 to TRBJ2-5; no definite D call. The CDR3 spans 13 residues. CDR1 is SGHTA, CDR2 FQGTGA, per germline. With 5 bases removed from V and 2 bases from J, the gap between germline ends came to 9 bases.

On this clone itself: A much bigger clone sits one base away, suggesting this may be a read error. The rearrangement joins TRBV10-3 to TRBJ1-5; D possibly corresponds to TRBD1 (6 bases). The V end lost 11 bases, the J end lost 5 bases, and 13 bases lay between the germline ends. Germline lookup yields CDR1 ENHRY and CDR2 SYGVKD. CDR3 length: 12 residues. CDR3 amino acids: CALGGRDQPQHF. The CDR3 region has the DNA TGTGCCCTCGGGGGCCGAGATCAGCCCCAGCATTTT.

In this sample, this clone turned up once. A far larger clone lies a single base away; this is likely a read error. CDR3 loop: CASSQGSGRGPYNEQFF. CDR3 DNA: TGCGCCAGCAGCCAAGGTAGCGGGAGAGGCCCCTACAATGAGCAGTTCTTC. The chain recombines TRBV4-3 with TRBJ2-1, with 9 bases aligning to TRBD2. Per the germline V gene, CDR1 is LGHNA and CDR2 is YSLEER. J gave up 2 bases and V 1 base, and 6 bases lay outside the gene matches. The CDR3 is 17 amino acids.